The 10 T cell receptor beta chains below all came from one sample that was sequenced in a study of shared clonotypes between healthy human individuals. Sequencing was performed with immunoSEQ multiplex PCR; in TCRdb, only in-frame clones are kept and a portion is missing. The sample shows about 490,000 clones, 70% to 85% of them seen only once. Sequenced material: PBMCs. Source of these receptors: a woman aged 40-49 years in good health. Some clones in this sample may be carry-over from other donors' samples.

CDR3 sequence (DNA): TGTGCCAGCAGCTTGTTGACTAGCGGGAGTAATGAGCAGTTCTTC. Its translation: CASSLLTSGSNEQFF. This chain connects TRBV7-9 to TRBJ2-1; 12 bases map to TRBD2. The CDR3 sequence is 15 residues long. Germline V gives CDR1 SEHNR, CDR2 FQNEAQ (reference sequence). V was clipped by 3 bases and J by 7 bases; unmatched bases: 4.

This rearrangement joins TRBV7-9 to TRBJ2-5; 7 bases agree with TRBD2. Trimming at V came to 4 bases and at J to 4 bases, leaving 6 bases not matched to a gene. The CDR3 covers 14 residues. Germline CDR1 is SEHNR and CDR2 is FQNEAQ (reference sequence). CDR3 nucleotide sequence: TGTGCCAGCAGCTGGGAGGGGCTGGGAGAGACCCAGTACTTC. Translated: CASSWEGLGETQYF. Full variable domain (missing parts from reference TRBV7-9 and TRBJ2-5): DTGVSQNPRHKITKRGQNVTFRCDPISEHNRLYWYRQTLGQGPEFLTYFQNEAQLEKSRLLSDRFSAERPKGSFSTLEIQRTEQGDSAMYLCASSWEGLGETQYFGPGTRLLVL.

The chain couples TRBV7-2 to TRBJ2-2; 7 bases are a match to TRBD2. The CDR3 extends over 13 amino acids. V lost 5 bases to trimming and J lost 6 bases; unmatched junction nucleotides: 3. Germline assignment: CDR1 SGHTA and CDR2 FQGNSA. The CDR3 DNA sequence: TGTGCCAGCAGCCCGGGGAGGGCCGGGGAGCTGTTTTTT. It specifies CASSPGRAGELFF. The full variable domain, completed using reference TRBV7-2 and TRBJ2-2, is GAGVSQSPSNKVTEKGKDVELRCDPISGHTALYWYRQSLGQGLEFLIYFQGNSAPDKSGLPSDRFSAERTGGSVSTLTIQRTQQEDSAVYLCASSPGRAGELFFGEGSRLTVL.

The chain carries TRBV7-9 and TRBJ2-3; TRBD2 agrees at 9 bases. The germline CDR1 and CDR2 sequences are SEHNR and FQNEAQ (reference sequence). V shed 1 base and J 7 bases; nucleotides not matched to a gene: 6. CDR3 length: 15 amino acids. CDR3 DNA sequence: TGTGCCAGCAGCTTAGTCCTAGCGGGGCTCAATACGCAGTATTTT. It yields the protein CASSLVLAGLNTQYF.

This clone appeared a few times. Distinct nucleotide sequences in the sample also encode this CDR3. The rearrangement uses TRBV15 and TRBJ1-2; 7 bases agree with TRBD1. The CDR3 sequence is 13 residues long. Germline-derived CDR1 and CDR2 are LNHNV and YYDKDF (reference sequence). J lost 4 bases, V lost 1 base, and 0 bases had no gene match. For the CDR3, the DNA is TGTGCCACCAGCAGAGGACAGGGCTATGGCTACACCTTC. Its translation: CATSRGQGYGYTF.

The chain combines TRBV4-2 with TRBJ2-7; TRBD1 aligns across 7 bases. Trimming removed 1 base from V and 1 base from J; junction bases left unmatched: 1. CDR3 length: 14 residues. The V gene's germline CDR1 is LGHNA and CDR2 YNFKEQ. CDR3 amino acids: CASSQGGQSYEQYF. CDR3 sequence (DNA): TGTGCCAGCAGCCAAGGGGGACAGTCCTACGAGCAGTACTTC.

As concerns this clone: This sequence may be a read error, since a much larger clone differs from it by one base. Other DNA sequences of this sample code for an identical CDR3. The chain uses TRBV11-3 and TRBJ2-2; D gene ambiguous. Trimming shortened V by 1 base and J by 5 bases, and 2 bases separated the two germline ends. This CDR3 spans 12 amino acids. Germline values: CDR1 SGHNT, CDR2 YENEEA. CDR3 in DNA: TGTGCCAGCAGCTTAGGTACCGGGGAGCTGTTTTTT. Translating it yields CASSLGTGELFF.

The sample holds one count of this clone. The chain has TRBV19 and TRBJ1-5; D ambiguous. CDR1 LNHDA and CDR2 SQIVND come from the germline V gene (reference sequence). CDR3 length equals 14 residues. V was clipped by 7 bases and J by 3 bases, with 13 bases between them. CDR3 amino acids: CASNPFGSNQPQHF. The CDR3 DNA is TGTGCCAGTAATCCCTTCGGATCCAATCAGCCCCAGCATTTT.

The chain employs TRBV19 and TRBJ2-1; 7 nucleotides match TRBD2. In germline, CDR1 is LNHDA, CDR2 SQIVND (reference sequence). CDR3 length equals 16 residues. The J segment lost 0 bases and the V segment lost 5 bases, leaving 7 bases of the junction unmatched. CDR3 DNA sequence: TGTGCCAGTAGTGAGCCTAGCGGCTACTCCTACAATGAGCAGTTCTTC. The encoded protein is CASSEPSGYSYNEQFF.

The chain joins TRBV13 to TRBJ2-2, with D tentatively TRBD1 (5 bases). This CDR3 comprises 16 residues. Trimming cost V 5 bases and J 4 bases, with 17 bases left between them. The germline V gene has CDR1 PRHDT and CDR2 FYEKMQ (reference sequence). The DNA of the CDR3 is TGTGCCAGCAGCCCCCCCTCAGGGCAACCCACCGGGGAGCTGTTTTTT. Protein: CASSPPSGQPTGELFF.